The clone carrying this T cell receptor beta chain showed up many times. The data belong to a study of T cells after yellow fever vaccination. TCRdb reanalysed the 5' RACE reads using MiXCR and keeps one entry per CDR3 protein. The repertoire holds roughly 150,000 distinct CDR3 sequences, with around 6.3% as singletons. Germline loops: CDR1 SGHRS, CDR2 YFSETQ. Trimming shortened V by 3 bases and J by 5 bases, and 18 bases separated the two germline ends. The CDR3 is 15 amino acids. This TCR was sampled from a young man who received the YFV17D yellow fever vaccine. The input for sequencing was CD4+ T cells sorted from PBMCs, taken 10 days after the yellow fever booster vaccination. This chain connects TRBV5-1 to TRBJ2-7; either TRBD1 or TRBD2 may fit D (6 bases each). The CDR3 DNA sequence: TGCGCCAGCAGCTGGGGGCGTCGGGGGTCCGACGAGCAGTACTTC. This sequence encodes CASSWGRRGSDEQYF. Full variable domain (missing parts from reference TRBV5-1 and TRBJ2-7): KAGVTQTPRYLIKTRGQQVTLSCSPISGHRSVSWYQQTPGQGLQFLFEYFSETQRNKGNFPGRFSGRQFSNSRSEMNVSTLELGDSALYLCASSWGRRGSDEQYFGPGTRLTVT.